This T cell receptor (beta chain) was sequenced for a study of post-analysis software for immune sequencing data (dated by TCRdb to 2015 to 2017). Broadly, across the study: Relapsing-remitting, secondary progressive and progressive-relapsing multiple sclerosis were recorded as disease courses, and subtype annotation was lacking for some patients. The multiple sclerosis patient repertoires were compared with ten to eleven previously published healthy control repertoires from donors aged roughly 6 to 27 years. A subset of samples was prepared in parallel using single-end sample barcoding, then pooled and co-amplified after Illumina adapter ligation. Findings and caveats that apply to the study as a whole: Direct clustering with F measure showed strong co-clustering of samples prepared in the same batch, prompting a batch-effect correction. The multiple sclerosis patient group was slightly younger than the control group. Several TRBV segments, including TRBV5-6, TRBV5-1 and TRBV20-1, were significantly more frequent in patients than controls. Multiple sclerosis patients had significantly lower normalized Chao1 diversity than controls, a result that suggests substantial peripheral T-cell clonal expansion.

Library preparation was by PCR. The instrument given in TCRdb is Illumina HiSeq 2500. Unique molecular identifiers were incorporated into TCR beta cDNA libraries to reduce PCR and sequencing biases. Per 1 to 10 million input T cells, some 500,000 cDNA molecules were obtained, such that each molecule approximated one T cell. The patient libraries were prepared and sequenced with the same protocol used for the earlier healthy control dataset. Samples belonging to the same batch were prepared together, multiplexed and sequenced on a shared HiSeq lane. Per the original workflow: Raw barcoded reads were processed with MIGEC, discarding single-read molecular identifier groups before consensus assembly and CDR3 extraction. VDJtools was used for post-analysis of the clonotype tables, with diversity normalized by down-sampling every dataset to the smallest sample size. To correct batch-related cross-sample contamination, repertoire overlap clustering matched CDR3 amino acid sequences but not nucleotide sequences. In TCRdb, the public reads were trimmed at Q25 with fastp and aligned with MiXCR, with productive beta chains retained. Each entry is one CDR3 protein sequence, shown with its most common DNA and genes. The V and J calls shown here were made by TCRdb, not taken from the authors' results. Within this sample are fewer than 550,000 distinct CDR3 sequences, with 30% to 40% of them counted one time only. Together, the top ten hold approximately 6% of the sample.

A few counts support this clonotype. Its antigen is not yet known. Nothing much larger sits one base from this clone, and base qualities are not available. To demonstrate the VDJtools post-analysis software, TCR beta repertoires were profiled from the peripheral blood of about a dozen young patients with multiple sclerosis. The multiple sclerosis patients were children and adolescents between roughly 6 and 15 years of age. The CDR3 runs 14 amino acids, cysteine and phenylalanine included. Only the CDR3 region is kept as DNA, spanning 42 bases read in frame from base 1. V is pared back by 3 bases and J by 2 bases, with 9 bases lying between the germline termini. The germline V gene encodes CDR1 MNHNS and CDR2 SASEGT.

Sequenced input: blood. Rearrangement joined TRBV6-1 to TRBJ2-3, with the D segment possibly TRBD1 or TRBD2, each aligning over 5 bases. This clonotype was sampled from a girl aged 2-17 years with multiple sclerosis. CDR3 sequence: CASSEGPNTDTQYF. The base sequence is TGTGCCAGCAGTGAGGGACCCAACACAGATACGCAGTATTTT.